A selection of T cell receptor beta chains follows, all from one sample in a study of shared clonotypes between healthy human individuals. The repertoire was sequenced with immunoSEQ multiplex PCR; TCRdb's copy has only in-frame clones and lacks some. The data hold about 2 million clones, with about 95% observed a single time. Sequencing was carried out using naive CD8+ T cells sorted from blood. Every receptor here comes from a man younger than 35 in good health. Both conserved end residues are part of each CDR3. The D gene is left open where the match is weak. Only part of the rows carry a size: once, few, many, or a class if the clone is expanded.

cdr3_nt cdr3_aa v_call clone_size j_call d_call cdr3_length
TGTGCCAGCAGCTCAACGCCGGGACAGGGGGCTGGCTATCAGCCCCAGCATTTT CASSSTPGQGAGYQPQHF TRBV7-8 - TRBJ1-5 TRBD1 18
TGTGCCAGCAGGCCAAGGCCAGGGAGGACTGAAGCTTTCTTT CASRPRPGRTEAFF TRBV6-5 - TRBJ1-1 - 14
TGTGCCAGCAGCGGATCAGAATTCGACGAGCAGTACTTC CASSGSEFDEQYF TRBV9 - TRBJ2-7 - 13
TGTGCCAGTAGTCTGACAGTCTATGGCTACACCTTC CASSLTVYGYTF TRBV19 once TRBJ1-2 - 12
TGTGCCAGCAGCCCAATAGGGAGGGAGCAGTACTTC CASSPIGREQYF TRBV7-9 - TRBJ2-7 - 12
TGCGCCAGCAGCTTGGACAGGGGGCGCCCCGGGAGCAATCAGCCCCAGCATTTT CASSLDRGRPGSNQPQHF TRBV5-1 - TRBJ1-5 TRBD1 18
TGTGCCAGCAGTTTATCGGTGGAGTACAGGCAGTACTTC CASSLSVEYRQYF TRBV27 once TRBJ2-7 - 13
TGCAGCGTTGAAGATGGCGGGGAAGAGGGCTACACCTTC CSVEDGGEEGYTF TRBV29-1 - TRBJ1-2 - 13
TGTGCCAGCAGTATTGGGGGTAGAGCTTTCTTT CASSIGGRAFF TRBV28 - TRBJ1-1 - 11
TGTGCCAGCAGCTCACAGGGGGCCGGGGAGCTGTTTTTT CASSSQGAGELFF TRBV9 - TRBJ2-2 TRBD1 13
TGCAGCGTTGAAGTACTTCTTTACAATGAGCAGTTCTTC CSVEVLLYNEQFF TRBV29-1 - TRBJ2-1 - 13
TGTGCCAGCAGTCCTAGATACCAAAGATGGGGGCCGGAGCCCCAGCATTTT CASSPRYQRWGPEPQHF TRBV28 - TRBJ1-5 - 17
TGTGCCAGCAGTGTTACAGGGCACTACCCGGCAACTAATGAAAAACTGTTTTTT CASSVTGHYPATNEKLFF TRBV28 - TRBJ1-4 - 18
TGTGCCAGCAGCTTGGTCTCTGTGGGCAACTCCTACGAGCAGTACTTC CASSLVSVGNSYEQYF TRBV5-6 - TRBJ2-7 - 16